Below are 32 T cell receptor beta chains sequenced from a single sample in a study of OX40 agonist ivuxolimab in advanced cancers. Here immunoSEQ multiplex PCR was the method, and the copy in TCRdb shows in-frame clones only, minus some. The sample records around 20,000 clones, roughly 82% being singletons. The material was CD4+ or CD8+ T cells sorted from blood, obtained in a trial of the OX40 agonist ivuxolimab. These receptors originate from an adult with an advanced solid tumor such as melanoma, head and neck, liver or kidney cancer.

CDR3 amino acids: CASTLAGGRNTQYF. The CDR3 coding sequence is TGTGCCAGCACGCTAGCGGGAGGGCGAAATACGCAGTATTTT. This rearrangement joins TRBV2 to TRBJ2-3; TRBD2 matches 12 bases. After removal of 7 bases from V and 7 bases from J, the junction contained 6 bases not matched to a gene. There are 14 residues in the CDR3. The germline gives CDR1 SNHLY, CDR2 FYNNEI.

The CDR3 bases are TGTGCCAGCACCCAGGACAGGTCGCAAGAGACCCAGTACTTC. This encodes CASTQDRSQETQYF. The chain employs TRBV11-2 and TRBJ2-5; 7 nucleotides line up with TRBD1. Germline V CDR1 and CDR2: SGHAT, FQNNGV. This CDR3 has 14 residues. The trim removed 7 bases at V and 2 bases at J, leaving 7 bases unmatched.

The chain links TRBV28 to TRBJ2-2; D possibly matches TRBD1 or TRBD2 (5 bases each). This CDR3 is built from 16 residues. Trimming left V 8 bases short and J 1 base short, with 17 bases between. CDR1 and CDR2 (germline): MDHEN, SYDVKM. The CDR3 DNA follows: TGTGCCAGCGGTATGATAGGGGACGGGAACACCGGGGAGCTGTTTTTT. This translates into CASGMIGDGNTGELFF. The full variable domain, completed using reference TRBV28 and TRBJ2-2, is DVKVTQSSRYLVKRTGEKVFLECVQDMDHENMFWYRQDPGLGLRLIYFSYDVKMKEKGDIPEGYSVSREKKERFSLILESASTNQTSMYLCASGMIGDGNTGELFFGEGSRLTVL.

Only a few counts were recorded for this clone. CDR3 loop: CASSFAGHNEQFF. In DNA, the CDR3 is TGTGCCAGCAGCTTCGCTGGACACAATGAGCAGTTCTTC. The chain recombines TRBV7-2 with TRBJ2-1; D is unresolved. CDR3 length: 13 residues. CDR1 SGHTA and CDR2 FQGNSA come from the germline V gene. Trimming pared 3 bases from V and 5 bases from J, leaving 8 bases between.

The chain couples TRBV7-8 to TRBJ1-5; D is unresolved. Germline lookup yields CDR1 SGHVS and CDR2 FQNEAQ. V was cut by 1 base and J by 7 bases, with 8 bases left in between. The CDR3 is 13 residues long. The CDR3 spells CASSLDPVQPQHF. The CDR3 nucleotides are TGTGCCAGCAGCTTAGACCCGGTCCAGCCCCAGCATTTT.

The CDR3 sequence is CASSLGGGNEKLFF. CDR3 nucleotide sequence: TGTGCCAGCAGCTTGGGGGGTGGGAATGAAAAACTGTTTTTT. The rearrangement uses TRBV5-4 and TRBJ1-4; D call uncertain. Trimming removed 0 bases from V and 5 bases from J, with 8 bases in between. CDR3 size: 14 residues. Looked up from germline, CDR1 is SGHNT and CDR2 is YYREEE (reference sequence).

This clone came up once. This specimen includes other DNA sequences encoding the same CDR3. The V gene is TRBV15, the J gene TRBJ1-5; possibly TRBD1 for D (6 bases). V was pared by 0 bases and J by 4 bases, with 7 bases between. Germline CDR1 and CDR2: LNHNV and YYDKDF (reference sequence). This CDR3 is 14 amino acids long. The DNA for the CDR3 is TGTGCCACCAGCAGAGACCAGGGGAATCAGCCCCAGCATTTT. This sequence encodes CATSRDQGNQPQHF.

This clone was counted once. In the same sample, other DNA sequences code for this CDR3. The chain couples TRBV5-6 to TRBJ2-5, with unresolved D. Trimming left V 2 bases short and J 5 bases short, with 4 bases between. Germline lookup yields CDR1 SGHDT and CDR2 YYEEEE. The CDR3 sequence is 11 residues long. This chain's CDR3 is CASSLRETQYF. The CDR3 nucleotides are TGTGCCAGCAGCTTAAGGGAGACCCAGTACTTC. Supplemented by reference TRBV5-6 and TRBJ2-5, the full variable domain reads DAGVTQSPTHLIKTRGQQVTLRCSPKSGHDTVSWYQQALGQGPQFIFQYYEEEERQRGNFPDRFSGHQFPNYSSELNVNALLLGDSALYLCASSLRETQYFGPGTRLLVL.

This sequence joins TRBV19 and TRBJ1-2; a weak D match, TRBD1 (6 bases). V gave up 9 bases and J gave up 0 bases, with 11 bases separating them. CDR1 LNHDA and CDR2 SQIVND come from the germline V gene (reference sequence). This CDR3 has 13 amino acids. CDR3 in DNA: TGTGCCAGCTGCTGGACAGCTAACTATGGCTACACCTTC. This gives the protein CASCWTANYGYTF.

The chain recombines TRBV9 with TRBJ1-1, with a possible D match to TRBD1 (6 bases). Germline lookup yields CDR1 SGDLS and CDR2 YYNGEE. The CDR3 has 14 residues. V was cut by 4 bases and J by 2 bases, with 12 bases left in between. CDR3 residues: CASSPYRENTEAFF. The CDR3 DNA follows: TGTGCCAGCAGCCCATACAGGGAAAACACTGAAGCTTTCTTT. The full variable domain, in which reference TRBV9 and TRBJ1-1 provide the parts outside the CDR3, is DSGVTQTPKHLITATGQRVTLRCSPRSGDLSVYWYQQSLDQGLQFLIQYYNGEERAKGNILERFSAQQFPDLHSELNLSSLELGDSALYFCASSPYRENTEAFFGQGTRLTVV.

The J gene is TRBJ2-3, the V gene TRBV5-1; tentatively, D is TRBD1 (5 bases). Germline V gene data show CDR1 as SGHRS and CDR2 as YFSETQ. V lost 2 bases and J 6 bases, leaving 10 bases between the germline ends. The CDR3 is made up of 13 amino acids. CDR3 loop: CASSFPQADTQYF. The CDR3 DNA follows: TGCGCCAGCAGCTTCCCACAGGCTGATACGCAGTATTTT.

This clone was seen a single time. This chain links TRBV5-1 with TRBJ2-7; 13 nucleotides line up with TRBD2. J was trimmed by 6 bases and V by 5 bases; bases with no gene match: 11. The germline V gene has CDR1 SGHRS and CDR2 YFSETQ. This CDR3 comprises 16 residues. The CDR3 DNA reads as TGCGCCAGCAGAAGGACGCGGACTAGCGGGAGTCTCGAGCAGTACTTC. It yields the protein CASRRTRTSGSLEQYF. The full variable domain, in which reference TRBV5-1 and TRBJ2-7 provide the parts outside the CDR3, is KAGVTQTPRYLIKTRGQQVTLSCSPISGHRSVSWYQQTPGQGLQFLFEYFSETQRNKGNFPGRFSGRQFSNSRSEMNVSTLELGDSALYLCASRRTRTSGSLEQYFGPGTRLTVT.

V gene TRBV21-1 combines with J gene TRBJ1-2. TRBV21-1 is classified as a pseudogene. The CDR3 runs 12 residues. The CDR3 region is CASSKEGEGYTF. The CDR3 DNA reads TGTGCCAGCAGCAAAGAAGGGGAGGGCTACACCTTC.

The sample holds one count of this clone. This rearrangement joins TRBV18 to TRBJ1-5; 7 bases map to TRBD1. Germline V gene data show CDR1 as KGHSH and CDR2 as LQKENI. Trimming took 4 bases from V and 0 from J; bases not matched to a gene: 12. The CDR3 contains 18 residues. Written as DNA, the CDR3 is TGTGCCAGCTCACGGCGGTCTGCCCAGGGGGTTAGCAATCAGCCCCAGCATTTT. It specifies CASSRRSAQGVSNQPQHF.

V and J are TRBV5-1 and TRBJ2-5; no reliable D call. The CDR3 runs to 16 residues. With 0 bases removed from V and 1 base from J, the gap between germline ends came to 13 bases. Germline-derived CDR1 and CDR2 are SGHRS and YFSETQ. CDR3 sequence reads: CASSLGATWAQETQYF. For the CDR3, the DNA is TGCGCCAGCAGCTTGGGGGCGACTTGGGCCCAAGAGACCCAGTACTTC.

The rearrangement joins TRBV7-9 to TRBJ2-7; D uncertain. The CDR3 consists of 11 residues. Germline assignment: CDR1 SEHNR and CDR2 FQNEAQ (reference sequence). V lost 2 bases to trimming and J lost 6 bases, with 5 bases between them. CDR3 region: CASSLSGEQYF. For the CDR3, the DNA is TGTGCCAGCAGCTTATCTGGCGAGCAGTACTTC.

This chain uses TRBV5-6 with TRBJ1-3, with D hard to call. This CDR3 spans 14 amino acids. Germline V gene data show CDR1 as SGHDT and CDR2 as YYEEEE. V was shortened by 1 base and J by 4 bases, with 9 bases between the two germline ends. The CDR3 DNA reads as TGTGCCAGCAGCTTGTTGTCCTCCGGAAACACCATATATTTT. Its translation: CASSLLSSGNTIYF.

The chain combines TRBV28 with TRBJ2-3; D not certain. The germline V gene encodes CDR1 MDHEN and CDR2 SYDVKM. Trimming removed 2 bases from V and 3 bases from J, with 3 bases in between. The CDR3 consists of 12 residues. CDR3 in DNA: TGTGCCAGCAGTTTAAAGACAGATACGCAGTATTTT. Protein product: CASSLKTDTQYF.

The chain combines TRBV29-1 with TRBJ1-1, with TRBD1 identical over 7 bases. J was trimmed by 3 bases and V by 6 bases; bases with no gene match: 4. Germline CDR1 is SQVTM and CDR2 is ANQGSEA. This CDR3 has 12 residues. The CDR3: CSVDRDDTEAFF. The CDR3 DNA is TGCAGCGTAGACAGGGATGACACTGAAGCTTTCTTT. Full variable domain (remainder filled in from reference TRBV29-1 and TRBJ1-1): SAVISQKPSRDICQRGTSLTIQCQVDSQVTMMFWYRQQPGQSLTLIATANQGSEATYESGFVIDKFPISRPNLTFSTLTVSNMSPEDSSIYLCSVDRDDTEAFFGQGTRLTVV.

The rearrangement uses TRBV28 and TRBJ2-7, with D unclear. In germline, CDR1 is MDHEN, CDR2 SYDVKM. Trimming removed 4 bases at V and 2 bases at J, with 9 bases between. The CDR3 covers 13 residues. The DNA for the CDR3 is TGTGCCAGCAGTTATCGGCGGACCTACGAGCAGTACTTC. Protein: CASSYRRTYEQYF.

The chain links TRBV28 to TRBJ2-7; D is uncertain. CDR1 and CDR2 (germline): MDHEN, SYDVKM. The CDR3 is 13 amino acids. V shed 5 bases and J shed 2 bases, with 10 bases lying between them. The CDR3 nucleotides are TGTGCCAGCAGTCCCGGGTCTACCTACGAGCAGTACTTC. Translating it yields CASSPGSTYEQYF.

This chain connects TRBV7-9 to TRBJ2-3, with D uncertain. Germline CDR1 is SEHNR and CDR2 is FQNEAQ (reference sequence). Trimming removed 5 bases from V and 1 base from J, with 16 bases in between. The CDR3 runs 16 residues. DNA of the CDR3: TGTGCCAGCAGCCACTCCCCCCCCTATGGCACAGATACGCAGTATTTT. Residues: CASSHSPPYGTDTQYF. Full variable domain (outside the CDR3, taken from reference TRBV7-9 and TRBJ2-3): DTGVSQNPRHKITKRGQNVTFRCDPISEHNRLYWYRQTLGQGPEFLTYFQNEAQLEKSRLLSDRFSAERPKGSFSTLEIQRTEQGDSAMYLCASSHSPPYGTDTQYFGPGTRLTVL.

This chain links TRBV7-9 with TRBJ2-7; D is perhaps TRBD2 (6 bases). Trimming left V 5 bases short and J 2 bases short, with 13 bases between. This CDR3 comprises 14 residues. Looked up from germline, CDR1 is SEHNR and CDR2 is FQNEAQ (reference sequence). In DNA form, the CDR3 reads TGTGCCAGCAGCCCCCGGGGCGGGGCCTACGAGCAGTACTTC. It translates to CASSPRGGAYEQYF. The full variable domain, rest sourced from reference TRBV7-9 and TRBJ2-7, is DTGVSQNPRHKITKRGQNVTFRCDPISEHNRLYWYRQTLGQGPEFLTYFQNEAQLEKSRLLSDRFSAERPKGSFSTLEIQRTEQGDSAMYLCASSPRGGAYEQYFGPGTRLTVT.

The gene calls are TRBV5-1 and TRBJ2-3; perhaps TRBD2 as D (6 bases). Germline lookup yields CDR1 SGHRS and CDR2 YFSETQ. The CDR3 has 16 residues. The V end lost 1 base, the J end lost 2 bases, and 14 bases lay between the germline ends. CDR3 amino acids: CASSLRLRGSTDTQYF. In DNA form, the CDR3 reads TGCGCCAGCAGCTTGAGGTTGCGGGGATCCACAGATACGCAGTATTTT.

This rearrangement joins TRBV19 to TRBJ1-5; TRBD1 might be the D (6 bases). V gave up 2 bases and J gave up 7 bases, with 15 bases separating them. From germline, CDR1 is LNHDA and CDR2 SQIVND (reference sequence). The CDR3 extends over 15 amino acids. CDR3 residues: CASSILSGVDQPQHF. CDR3 in DNA: TGTGCCAGTAGTATATTGTCAGGGGTCGACCAGCCCCAGCATTTT.

The chain combines TRBV7-8 with TRBJ1-1; D is uncertain. V gave up 2 bases and J gave up 0 bases, with 10 bases separating them. Per germline, CDR1 SGHVS and CDR2 FQNEAQ. This CDR3 region has 15 residues. The CDR3 region is CASSLMVQLNTEAFF. In DNA form, the CDR3 reads TGTGCCAGCAGCTTAATGGTACAGTTGAACACTGAAGCTTTCTTT.

Comment on this clone: This sample also contains other DNA sequences that code for the same CDR3. The chain combines TRBV7-2 with TRBJ2-1; D unresolved. CDR3 length: 12 amino acids. Deletions cut 5 bases from V and 2 bases from J, with 4 bases between. The germline V gene has CDR1 SGHTA and CDR2 FQGNSA. CDR3 sequence (DNA): TGTGCCAGCAGCCTACCCTACAATGAGCAGTTCTTC. Protein: CASSLPYNEQFF. Together with reference TRBV7-2 and TRBJ2-1, the CDR3 gives the full variable domain: GAGVSQSPSNKVTEKGKDVELRCDPISGHTALYWYRQSLGQGLEFLIYFQGNSAPDKSGLPSDRFSAERTGGSVSTLTIQRTQQEDSAVYLCASSLPYNEQFFGPGTRLTVL.

The CDR3 nucleotides are TGTGCCAGCAGCGTAGATGGGTACAATGAGCAGTTCTTC. Its protein is CASSVDGYNEQFF. V is TRBV9 and J is TRBJ2-1; no clear D gene. Germline V gene sequence: CDR1 SGDLS, CDR2 YYNGEE. V lost 0 bases and J 4 bases, leaving 5 bases between the germline ends. The CDR3 length is 13 residues.

In DNA form, the CDR3 reads TGTGCCATCTGGTCCGGAGGAAACACCATATATTTT. Amino acids: CAIWSGGNTIYF. The rearrangement links TRBV10-3 to TRBJ1-3; no clear D gene. V was pared by 8 bases and J by 4 bases, with 9 bases between. The germline V gene has CDR1 ENHRY and CDR2 SYGVKD. The CDR3 loop spans 12 amino acids.

V is TRBV28 and J is TRBJ2-1, with D perhaps TRBD2 (6 bases). The CDR3 contains 13 residues. With 5 bases removed from V and 2 bases from J, the gap between germline ends came to 7 bases. CDR1 MDHEN and CDR2 SYDVKM come from the germline V gene. The CDR3 is CASSTGAYNEQFF. For the CDR3, the DNA is TGTGCCAGCAGTACGGGGGCCTACAATGAGCAGTTCTTC.

The CDR3 reads CASSLGDRDYEQYF. As DNA, the CDR3 is TGTGCCAGCAGCTTAGGGGACAGGGACTACGAGCAGTACTTC. V usage is TRBV11-3 and J usage is TRBJ2-7; TRBD1 matches 9 bases. The V and J ends lost 1 base and 3 bases, in that order; junction bases with no gene match: 1. Germline CDR1 and CDR2: SGHNT and YENEEA. CDR3 size: 14 residues.

A few counts support this clone. The rearrangement links TRBV28 to TRBJ2-2, with 12 bases identical to TRBD2. The germline gives CDR1 MDHEN, CDR2 SYDVKM. The CDR3 contains 20 residues. After removal of 7 bases from V and 0 bases from J, the junction contained 15 bases not matched to a gene. The CDR3 coding sequence is TGTGCCAGCATCCGGGGGGACGGGCTAGCGGGAGGGCCGAACACCGGGGAGCTGTTTTTT. Translation gives CASIRGDGLAGGPNTGELFF.